The clone carrying this T cell receptor beta chain was detected only a few times. Template material for amplifying TCR beta CDR3 regions consisted of RNA transcripts. Researchers ran a first-round RT-PCR on the TCR CDR3 using the HTBI primer set. MiXCR was run by TCRdb on the multiplex PCR reads, yielding one entry per CDR3 protein. Here the sample spans about 510,000 distinct CDR3 sequences, 11% to 15% being singletons. The source of the sample is a study of T cells in Graves' hyperthyroidism and ophthalmopathy. This receptor was obtained from a woman aged 40-49 years with Graves' hyperthyroidism. Material for sequencing was blood.

CDR3 in DNA: TGTGCCAGCAGCTTGGACAGGGGGCTTGGTTACACTGAAGCTTTCTTT. Translation: CASSLDRGLGYTEAFF. The J gene is TRBJ1-1, the V gene TRBV5-6; 9 bases map to TRBD1. Germline loops: CDR1 SGHDT, CDR2 YYEEEE. With 0 bases clipped from V and 3 bases from J, the junction kept 6 bases outside the gene matches. The CDR3 runs 16 residues.